What follows are 30 T cell receptor beta chains derived from one specimen sequenced in a study of shared clonotypes between healthy human individuals. TCRdb's copy holds only in-frame clones and misses some; the assay was immunoSEQ multiplex PCR. The top ten hold approximately 0.13% of the sample, which has around 2,000,000 clones, roughly 96% seen once. Sequenced input: naive CD4+ T cells sorted from blood. The subset denotes: CD45RA+ positively selected. The receptors here all came from a young man in good health.

The CDR3 nucleotides are TGTGCCAGCAGCGTAGTCCAACCCGAAGAGGTGGGGGGCCACGAGCAGTACTTC. It encodes CASSVVQPEEVGGHEQYF. The V gene is TRBV9, the J gene TRBJ2-7, with D perhaps matching TRBD1 or TRBD2 (6 bases each). CDR1 SGDLS and CDR2 YYNGEE come from the germline V gene. Trimming cost V 0 bases and J 5 bases, with 24 bases left between them. This CDR3 comprises 18 residues.

This rearrangement joins TRBV6-5 to TRBJ2-5, with D unclear. This CDR3 is 14 amino acids long. Germline CDR1 MNHEY, CDR2 SVGAGI. Between the trimmed V and J ends, which lost 5 bases and 1 base, there was a span of 11 bases. The CDR3 region has the DNA TGTGCCAGCAGTCCCCGAGTAGGCCAAGAGACCCAGTACTTC. Residues: CASSPRVGQETQYF.

The chain carries TRBV11-2 and TRBJ1-1; D gene uncertain. V was trimmed by 1 base and J by 0 bases, leaving 9 bases between them. Germline V gene data show CDR1 as SGHAT and CDR2 as FQNNGV. The CDR3 contains 15 residues. CDR3 bases: TGTGCCAGCAGCTTAGCGGCGGCCATGAACACTGAAGCTTTCTTT. Translation gives CASSLAAAMNTEAFF.

The rearrangement joins TRBV11-2 to TRBJ2-1; 7 bases line up with TRBD1. Germline loops: CDR1 SGHAT, CDR2 FQNNGV. The length of the CDR3 is 15 residues. The V segment lost 4 bases and the J segment 0 bases; nucleotides outside the gene matches: 3. The CDR3 loop reads CASSSGTASYNEQFF. The CDR3 DNA sequence: TGTGCCAGCAGCTCCGGGACAGCCTCCTACAATGAGCAGTTCTTC.

The chain recombines TRBV19 with TRBJ2-5; 7 positions agree with TRBD1. Germline V gene lookup returns CDR1 LNHDA and CDR2 SQIVND (reference sequence). This CDR3 has 14 amino acids. The junction had 9 bases not matched to a gene; V was cut back by 6 bases and J by 5 bases. CDR3 sequence: CASSPGQPWETQYF. The CDR3 bases are TGTGCCAGTAGCCCGGGACAGCCATGGGAGACCCAGTACTTC.

This chain uses TRBV6-1 with TRBJ1-5; TRBD1 matches 9 bases. Germline V gene lookup returns CDR1 MNHNS and CDR2 SASEGT. The CDR3 runs 14 residues. With 7 bases clipped from V and 5 bases from J, the junction kept 6 bases outside the gene matches. This chain's CDR3 is CASTRDRVDQPQHF. CDR3 nucleotide sequence: TGTGCCAGCACTAGGGACAGGGTTGATCAGCCCCAGCATTTT.

The gene calls are TRBV4-2 and TRBJ2-3; TRBD2 matches at 12 bases. The CDR3 loop spans 18 amino acids. Trimming took 0 bases from V and 0 from J; bases not matched to a gene: 4. The germline gives CDR1 LGHNA, CDR2 YNFKEQ. The CDR3 loop reads CASSQDQTSGGSTDTQYF. The CDR3 DNA reads as TGTGCCAGCAGCCAAGATCAGACTAGCGGGGGAAGCACAGATACGCAGTATTTT.

This clone was observed once. The V and J genes are TRBV11-2 and TRBJ1-1, with a tentative D call TRBD1 (5 bases). Trimming took off 4 bases at V and 6 bases at J, with 9 bases between the two ends. The CDR3 totals 12 residues. Germline V gene sequence: CDR1 SGHAT, CDR2 FQNNGV. The CDR3 region is CASSSGSAEAFF. As DNA, the CDR3 is TGTGCCAGCAGCTCAGGGTCAGCTGAAGCTTTCTTT.

The chain couples TRBV5-6 to TRBJ2-5, with D maybe TRBD1 (6 bases). Germline CDR1 SGHDT, CDR2 YYEEEE. The CDR3 is 15 residues long. V lost 2 bases to trimming and J lost 0 bases, with 11 bases between them. In DNA form, the CDR3 reads TGTGCCAGCAGCTTTCGTCAGGGGTACCAAGAGACCCAGTACTTC. It yields the protein CASSFRQGYQETQYF.

The chain is built from TRBV6-1 and TRBJ2-7, with D maybe TRBD1 (6 bases). Germline CDR1 MNHNS, CDR2 SASEGT. V was shortened by 7 bases and J by 5 bases, with 18 bases between the two germline ends. CDR3 length: 14 amino acids. The CDR3 DNA follows: TGTGCCAGCAAGCGCGCAGGGGTGAGCCACGAGCAGTACTTC. Its protein product is CASKRAGVSHEQYF.

This chain connects TRBV9 to TRBJ1-6; D is unresolved. This CDR3 spans 13 amino acids. Germline-derived CDR1 and CDR2 are SGDLS and YYNGEE. V gave up 0 bases and J gave up 10 bases, with 8 bases separating them. The CDR3 DNA is TGTGCCAGCAGCGTAGTTGGGAGCTCACCCCTCCACTTT. It encodes CASSVVGSSPLHF.

This chain links TRBV10-3 with TRBJ1-1; TRBD1 might be the D (6 bases). Germline V gene sequence: CDR1 ENHRY, CDR2 SYGVKD. This CDR3 has 14 amino acids. Trimming stripped 7 bases from V and 0 bases from J, with 12 bases between. The CDR3 coding sequence is TGTGCCATCAACGCAGGGGTCATGAACACTGAAGCTTTCTTT. This sequence encodes CAINAGVMNTEAFF.

The gene calls are TRBV19 and TRBJ2-5; D may be TRBD1 or TRBD2 (6 bases each). V was shortened by 4 bases and J by 2 bases, with 14 bases between the two germline ends. The length of the CDR3 is 15 residues. Germline V gene sequence: CDR1 LNHDA, CDR2 SQIVND (reference sequence). The CDR3 region has the DNA TGTGCCAGTAGTACCCCGGGGGCGGGTCAAGAGACCCAGTACTTC. Protein: CASSTPGAGQETQYF.

The genes are TRBV21-1 and TRBJ1-5; the D call in the table, TRBD1, was not verified against the DNA. TRBV21-1 is tagged as a pseudogene. The CDR3 covers 19 residues. CDR3 in DNA: TGTGCCAGCAGCAAAGTAGGGGGTGTCGGGACGAGTGACAATCAGCCCCAGCATTTT. Amino acids: CASSKVGGVGTSDNQPQHF.

The V gene is TRBV7-2, the J gene TRBJ2-3; D is perhaps TRBD2 (5 bases). Germline loops: CDR1 SGHTA, CDR2 FQGNSA. The CDR3 length is 12 residues. Trimming pared 3 bases from V and 11 bases from J, leaving 12 bases between. The CDR3 is CASSFKDSMQYF. The CDR3, as DNA: TGTGCCAGCAGCTTCAAGGACTCGATGCAGTATTTT.

The chain recombines TRBV6-5 with TRBJ2-3; D remains unclear. The CDR3 extends over 15 amino acids. V lost 0 bases, J lost 2 bases, and 9 bases lay in between. Looked up from germline, CDR1 is MNHEY and CDR2 is SVGAGI. Here the CDR3 reads CASSYSWSITDTQYF. The CDR3 DNA follows: TGTGCCAGCAGTTACTCCTGGTCCATCACAGATACGCAGTATTTT.

The J gene is TRBJ2-7, the V gene TRBV7-2, with D possibly matching TRBD2 (6 bases). Germline loops: CDR1 SGHTA, CDR2 FQGNSA. Trimming took 0 bases from V and 6 from J, leaving 15 bases between them. This CDR3 comprises 15 residues. CDR3 bases: TGTGCCAGCAGCTTAGCCCTGGTCGGGGGATCCGAGCAGTACTTC. The encoded protein is CASSLALVGGSEQYF. Together with reference TRBV7-2 and TRBJ2-7, the CDR3 gives the full variable domain: GAGVSQSPSNKVTEKGKDVELRCDPISGHTALYWYRQSLGQGLEFLIYFQGNSAPDKSGLPSDRFSAERTGGSVSTLTIQRTQQEDSAVYLCASSLALVGGSEQYFGPGTRLTVT.

The J gene is TRBJ1-4, the V gene TRBV15, with D unresolved. CDR3 length: 16 residues. Trimming took 0 bases from V and 8 from J, leaving 16 bases between them. Germline V gene lookup returns CDR1 LNHNV and CDR2 YYDKDF (reference sequence). CDR3 sequence: CATSREGFGDWEKLFF. The CDR3 nucleotides are TGTGCCACCAGCAGAGAGGGATTCGGTGATTGGGAAAAACTGTTTTTT.

This chain joins TRBV12-5 and TRBJ2-3; no clear D gene. The CDR3 has 14 residues. V lost 2 bases and J lost 3, with 9 bases in between. Germline assignment: CDR1 LGHNT and CDR2 FRNRAP. The CDR3 reads CASGLMGSTDTQYF. Written as DNA, the CDR3 is TGTGCTAGTGGTTTGATGGGAAGTACAGATACGCAGTATTTT.

The chain combines TRBV6-5 with TRBJ1-1; TRBD1 agrees at 8 bases. The germline CDR1 and CDR2 sequences are MNHEY and SVGAGI. With V trimmed by 7 bases and J by 4 bases, 8 bases remained unmatched. The CDR3 contains 14 residues. The CDR3 region has the DNA TGTGCCAGCACCCACAGGGGGAGGGGCACTGAAGCTTTCTTT. Its translation is CASTHRGRGTEAFF.

The chain has TRBV5-4 and TRBJ1-2; D gene uncertain. V shed 1 base and J shed 4 bases, with 11 bases lying between them. Germline V lookup: CDR1 SGHNT, CDR2 YYREEE (reference sequence). The CDR3 sequence is 14 residues long. CDR3 DNA sequence: TGTGCCAGCAGCTTGCAGGATATCCTCTATGGCTACACCTTC. This codes for CASSLQDILYGYTF.

Worth noting for this clone: The sample carries other DNA sequences with the same CDR3. J is TRBJ1-5 and V is TRBV7-2, with D perhaps TRBD1 (5 bases). There are 15 residues in the CDR3. Germline V gene lookup returns CDR1 SGHTA and CDR2 FQGNSA. The germline V and J ends were trimmed by 5 bases and 4 bases, with 15 bases remaining between them. CDR3 sequence (DNA): TGTGCCAGCAGCCTCGAGGGGTTAGGGAATCAGCCCCAGCATTTT. The encoded protein is CASSLEGLGNQPQHF.

This chain connects TRBV30 to TRBJ2-5, with no clear D. The ends were cut back, 2 bases at V and 3 bases at J, with 10 bases in the middle. This CDR3 contains 13 residues. CDR1 and CDR2 (germline): GTSNPN, SVGIG (reference sequence). The CDR3 nucleotides are TGTGCCTGGAGTTTACAGACGGAAGAGACCCAGTACTTC. This sequence encodes CAWSLQTEETQYF.

For the CDR3, the DNA is TGTGCCAGCAGCGGAGCACTCGGACCTTCTGGGAATTCACCCCTCCACTTT. Its protein is CASSGALGPSGNSPLHF. The chain carries TRBV5-5 and TRBJ1-6; no clear D gene. Per germline, CDR1 SGHKS and CDR2 YYEKEE (reference sequence). This CDR3 contains 17 residues. Between the trimmed V and J ends, which lost 4 bases and 7 bases, there was a span of 21 bases.

The CDR3 loop reads CASSSNGGQSSGELFF. The CDR3 nucleotides read TGTGCCAGCTCATCCAATGGGGGACAGTCTTCCGGGGAGCTGTTTTTT. The chain couples TRBV18 to TRBJ2-2; 7 positions agree with TRBD1. Per germline, CDR1 KGHSH and CDR2 LQKENI. J gave up 6 bases and V 5 bases, and 12 bases lay outside the gene matches. The CDR3 covers 16 residues. Full variable domain (outside the CDR3, taken from reference TRBV18 and TRBJ2-2): NAGVMQNPRHLVRRRGQEARLRCSPMKGHSHVYWYRQLPEEGLKFMVYLQKENIIDESGMPKERFSAEFPKEGPSILRIQQVVRGDSAAYFCASSSNGGQSSGELFFGEGSRLTVL.

This chain links TRBV7-9 with TRBJ2-2, with D possibly being TRBD1 (5 bases). V was cut by 2 bases and J by 6 bases, with 10 bases left in between. There are 14 residues in the CDR3. Germline V CDR1 and CDR2: SEHNR, FQNEAQ (reference sequence). CDR3 bases: TGTGCCAGCAGCTTACCACAGGCCGCCGGGGAGCTGTTTTTT. It specifies CASSLPQAAGELFF.

The chain employs TRBV2 and TRBJ2-5; 7 bases agree with TRBD2. The CDR3 is made up of 17 amino acids. In germline, CDR1 is SNHLY, CDR2 FYNNEI. The V and J ends lost 6 bases and 5 bases, in that order; junction bases with no gene match: 18. This CDR3 is CASRHTYLAAGEETQYF. In DNA, the CDR3 is TGTGCCAGCAGACACACGTACCTAGCGGCTGGGGAGGAGACCCAGTACTTC. Variable domain in full (rest from reference TRBV2 and TRBJ2-5): EPEVTQTPSHQVTQMGQEVILRCVPISNHLYFYWYRQILGQKVEFLVSFYNNEISEKSEIFDDQFSVERPDGSNFTLKIRSTKLEDSAMYFCASRHTYLAAGEETQYFGPGTRLLVL.

Note on this clone: The same CDR3 also results from other DNA sequences found in this sample. The V and J genes are TRBV7-8 and TRBJ1-1; 7 bases map to TRBD1. Germline loops: CDR1 SGHVS, CDR2 FQNEAQ. The CDR3 runs to 14 residues. V lost 3 bases to trimming and J lost 1 base; unmatched junction nucleotides: 2. The CDR3 sequence: CASSLGQTNTEAFF. DNA of the CDR3: TGTGCCAGCAGCTTGGGACAGACGAACACTGAAGCTTTCTTT.

The rearrangement links TRBV25-1 to TRBJ1-4; 8 bases are a match to TRBD1. V gave up 3 bases and J gave up 7 bases; unmatched junction bases: 4. The CDR3 covers 14 residues. CDR1 and CDR2 from the germline V gene are MGHDK and SYGVNS. The CDR3 region has the DNA TGTGCCAGCAGTGATCCTGACAGGGGTGAAAAACTGTTTTTT. It translates to CASSDPDRGEKLFF. Variable domain in full (rest from reference TRBV25-1 and TRBJ1-4): EADIYQTPRYLVIGTGKKITLECSQTMGHDKMYWYQQDPGMELHLIHYSYGVNSTEKGDLSSESTVSRIRTEHFPLTLESARPSHTSQYLCASSDPDRGEKLFFGSGTQLSVL.

J is TRBJ2-7 and V is TRBV21-1; TRBD1, the D gene given by the table, was not confirmed from the DNA. TRBV21-1 is labeled a pseudogene. The CDR3 runs to 13 residues. CDR3 nucleotides: TGTGCCAGCAGCAATGGCAGTCAGTACGAGCAGTACTTC. This gives the protein CASSNGSQYEQYF.